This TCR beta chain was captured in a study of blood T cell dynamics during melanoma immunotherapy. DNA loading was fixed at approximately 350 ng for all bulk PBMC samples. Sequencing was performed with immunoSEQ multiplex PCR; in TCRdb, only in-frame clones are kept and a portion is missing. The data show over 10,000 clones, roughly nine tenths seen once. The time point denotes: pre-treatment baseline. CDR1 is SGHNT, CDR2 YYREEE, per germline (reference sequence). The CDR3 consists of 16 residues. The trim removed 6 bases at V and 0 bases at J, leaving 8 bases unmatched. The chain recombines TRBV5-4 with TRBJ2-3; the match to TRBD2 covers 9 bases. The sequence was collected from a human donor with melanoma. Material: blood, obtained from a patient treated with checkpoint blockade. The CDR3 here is CASTPLAGSSTDTQYF. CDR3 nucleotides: TGTGCCAGCACCCCGCTAGCGGGGTCTAGCACAGATACGCAGTATTTT.